This is a list of T cell receptor beta chains from one sample in a study of TIL therapy for anti-PD-1-resistant metastatic lung cancer. Assay used: immunoSEQ multiplex PCR; TCRdb lists only in-frame clones, some missing. The top ten hold 2.2% of the sample, which has 18,000 or so clones, 83% seen once. The input for sequencing was blood, taken at baseline. These receptors originate from a person aged 25-85 years with non-small cell lung cancer. The CDR3 runs from the conserved cysteine through the conserved F or W. A D gene is named only where the DNA matches it firmly. Size is stated for part of the rows, as once, few or many counts, or as a class when the clone is expanded.

V gene	clone size	CDR3 length	D gene	J gene	CDR3 DNA	CDR3 protein
TRBV14	NA	14	NA	TRBJ2-1	TGTGCCAGCAGCCAAGATAGAATAGGGAGTGAGCAGTTCTTC	CASSQDRIGSEQFF
TRBV11-2	NA	12	NA	TRBJ1-1	TGTGCCAGCAGCTTAGACAACACTGAAGCTTTCTTT	CASSLDNTEAFF
TRBV4-1	NA	11	NA	TRBJ1-1	TGCGCCAGCAGCCAAGATAGGCAGAGGTTCTTT	CASSQDRQRFF
TRBV19	NA	14	NA	TRBJ2-7	TGTGCCAGTAGTCCCTCCCGGGACTCCTACGAGCAGTACTTC	CASSPSRDSYEQYF
TRBV10-3	once	14	TRBD2	TRBJ2-2	TGTGCCACGCAGGGAGCGGGGGGATCCGGGGAGCTGTTTTTT	CATQGAGGSGELFF
TRBV11-2	NA	13	NA	TRBJ1-1	TGTGCCAGCAGCTCCCTCAGACAGGTTGGGGCTTTCTTT	CASSSLRQVGAFF
TRBV15	NA	16	NA	TRBJ2-1	TGTGCCACCAGCAGAGATCTGTTGGGGGATGGCTATGAGCAGTTCTTC	CATSRDLLGDGYEQFF
TRBV5-1	NA	18	NA	TRBJ2-6	TGCGCCAGCAGCTTCTCGTCACAGGCGAGCTCTGGGGCCAACGTCCTGACTTTC	CASSFSSQASSGANVLTF
TRBV11-3	NA	16	NA	TRBJ2-2	TGTGCCAGCAGCATCTATCAGGGGAGTGGCACCGGGGAGCTGTTTTTT	CASSIYQGSGTGELFF
TRBV27	NA	15	NA	TRBJ1-2	TGTGCCAGCAGTTTGAACCTAGACGCGGTCTATGGCTACACCTTC	CASSLNLDAVYGYTF
TRBV2	NA	13	NA	TRBJ2-5	TGTGCCAGCAGTGAAGGGGGGGCTAAGACCCAGTACTTC	CASSEGGAKTQYF
TRBV4-3	NA	21	TRBD1	TRBJ1-3	TGCGCCAGCAGCCAAGGGGAGGGGACAGGGATGTTTCATTACTCTGGAAACACCATATATTTT	CASSQGEGTGMFHYSGNTIYF
TRBV10-3	NA	12	NA	TRBJ2-3	TGTGCCATCAGTGTCGATGAAGATACGCAGTATTTT	CAISVDEDTQYF
TRBV9	NA	14	NA	TRBJ1-3	TGTGCCAGCAGCGTAGACCGTGCTGGAAACACCATATATTTT	CASSVDRAGNTIYF
TRBV5-1	NA	13	NA	TRBJ2-3	TGCGCCAGCAGCTTCCCTAGCACAGATACGCAGTATTTT	CASSFPSTDTQYF